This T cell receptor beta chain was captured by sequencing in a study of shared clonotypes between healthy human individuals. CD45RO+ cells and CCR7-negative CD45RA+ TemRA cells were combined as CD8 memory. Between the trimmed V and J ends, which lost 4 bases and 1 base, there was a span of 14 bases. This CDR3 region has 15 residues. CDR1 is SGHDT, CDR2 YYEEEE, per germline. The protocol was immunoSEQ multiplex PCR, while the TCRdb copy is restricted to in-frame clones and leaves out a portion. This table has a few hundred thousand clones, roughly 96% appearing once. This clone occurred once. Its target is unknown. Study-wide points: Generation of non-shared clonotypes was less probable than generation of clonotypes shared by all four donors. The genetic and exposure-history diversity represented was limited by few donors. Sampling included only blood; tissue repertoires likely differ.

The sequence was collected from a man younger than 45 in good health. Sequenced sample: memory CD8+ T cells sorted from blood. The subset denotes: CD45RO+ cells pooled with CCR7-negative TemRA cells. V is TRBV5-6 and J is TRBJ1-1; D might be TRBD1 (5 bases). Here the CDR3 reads CASSPLGGGNTEAFF. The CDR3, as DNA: TGTGCCAGCAGCCCCCTCGGGGGGGGGAACACTGAAGCTTTCTTT.